The present TCR beta chain was sequenced within a study of T cells in Graves' hyperthyroidism and ophthalmopathy. General study findings and limits: Within blood appeared most thyroid clonotypes that had expanded above 0.001. The model anticipated ophthalmopathy a median approximately 6.7 months pre-onset.

PBMCs were collected from an approximately 10 ml volume of fresh peripheral blood. This clonotype was seen a handful of times. Its target is unknown. A much bigger clone sits one base away, suggesting this may be a read error. Likely a read error: the CDR3 ends without its conserved phenylalanine or tryptophan. The germline CDR1 and CDR2 sequences are DFQATT and SNEGSKA (reference sequence). The CDR3 has 16 amino acids. V was cut by 0 bases and J by 0 bases, with 14 bases left in between. Researchers amplified the TCR beta CDR3 regions from RNA transcripts. Using the HTBI primer set, a first-round RT-PCR was run on the TCR CDR3. MiXCR was run by TCRdb on the multiplex PCR reads, yielding one entry per CDR3 protein. The sample lists roughly 400,000 distinct CDR3 sequences, over 13% occurring once.

The sample consisted of blood. This chain uses TRBV20-1 with TRBJ2-5, with D possibly TRBD2 on 5 matching bases. The TCR comes from a man aged 50-60 years with Graves' ophthalmopathy. CDR3 in amino acids: CSARDPSSPYQETQYC. The CDR3 bases are TGCAGTGCTAGAGATCCGTCTAGCCCGTACCAAGAGACCCAGTACTGC.